A single TCR beta chain is shown here with its context. The repertoire was sequenced with immunoSEQ multiplex PCR; TCRdb's copy has only in-frame clones and lacks some. The repertoire holds 25,000 to 35,000 clones, with roughly 78% as singletons. The data derive from a study of pediatric ulcerative colitis. Germline V gives CDR1 SGHTA, CDR2 FQGNSA. This CDR3 comprises 14 residues. The V end was cut by 6 bases, the J end by 11 bases, with 20 bases between. Sequencing was done on a sample of blood. This TCR derives from a boy between 10 and 17 years old with severe ulcerative colitis. The J gene is TRBJ1-5, the V gene TRBV7-2; D is unresolved. The CDR3 is CASSHRVGPSTQHF. The DNA of the CDR3 is TGTGCCAGCAGTCATAGAGTTGGACCTTCGACCCAGCATTTT.